One TCR beta chain is described in this entry. V lost 4 bases and J 4 bases, leaving 20 bases between the germline ends. The CDR3 spans 17 residues. Germline V gives CDR1 LNHDA, CDR2 SQIVND (reference sequence). 60 Vbeta and 13 Jbeta primers were used in PCR. The data were produced by immunoSEQ multiplex PCR, yet TCRdb's version contains in-frame clones alone and is incomplete. The sample records some 150,000 clones, roughly 85% being singletons. This sample was included in a study of cytomegalovirus exposure and HLA in healthy donors. This clonotype was sampled from a woman in her 30s in good health and CMV-seronegative. The chain is built from TRBV19 and TRBJ1-5; a possible D gene is TRBD1 (5 bases). Specimen: PBMCs. CDR3 in amino acids: CASSTGTRMTRNQPQHF. The CDR3 nucleotides read TGTGCCAGTAGTACCGGGACGAGAATGACTAGGAATCAGCCCCAGCATTTT.